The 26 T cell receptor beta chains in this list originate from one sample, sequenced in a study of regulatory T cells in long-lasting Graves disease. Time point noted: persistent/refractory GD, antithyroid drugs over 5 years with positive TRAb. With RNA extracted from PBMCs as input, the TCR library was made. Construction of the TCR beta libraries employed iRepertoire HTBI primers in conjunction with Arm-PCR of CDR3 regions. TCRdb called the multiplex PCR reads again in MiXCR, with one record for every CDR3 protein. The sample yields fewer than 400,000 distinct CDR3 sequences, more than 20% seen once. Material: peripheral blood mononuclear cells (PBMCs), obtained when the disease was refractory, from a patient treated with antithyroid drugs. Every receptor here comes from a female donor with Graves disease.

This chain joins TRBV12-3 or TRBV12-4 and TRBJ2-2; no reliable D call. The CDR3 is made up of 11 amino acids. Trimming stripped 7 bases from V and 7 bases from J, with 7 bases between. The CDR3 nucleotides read TGTGCCAGCACAATGGGCGGGGAGCTGTTTTTT. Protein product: CASTMGGELFF.

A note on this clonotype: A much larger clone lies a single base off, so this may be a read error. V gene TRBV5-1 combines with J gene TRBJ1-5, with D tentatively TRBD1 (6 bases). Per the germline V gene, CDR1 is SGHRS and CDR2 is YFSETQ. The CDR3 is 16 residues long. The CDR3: CASGLGGDISNQPQHF. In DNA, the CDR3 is TGCGCCAGCGGCTTGGGTGGGGACATCAGCAATCAGCCCCAGCATTTT.

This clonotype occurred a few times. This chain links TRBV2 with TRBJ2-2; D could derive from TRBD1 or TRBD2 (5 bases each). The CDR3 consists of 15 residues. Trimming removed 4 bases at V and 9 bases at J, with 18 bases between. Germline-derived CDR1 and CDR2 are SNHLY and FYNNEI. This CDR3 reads CASSAGPPWGRELFF. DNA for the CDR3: TGTGCCAGCAGTGCAGGGCCCCCTTGGGGACGGGAGCTGTTTTTT.

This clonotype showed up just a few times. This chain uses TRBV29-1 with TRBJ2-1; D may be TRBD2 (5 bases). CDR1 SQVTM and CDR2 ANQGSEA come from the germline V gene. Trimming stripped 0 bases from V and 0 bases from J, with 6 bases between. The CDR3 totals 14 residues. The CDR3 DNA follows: TGCAGCGTTGAAGAAGCGGTCTCCTACAATGAGCAGTTCTTC. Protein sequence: CSVEEAVSYNEQFF.

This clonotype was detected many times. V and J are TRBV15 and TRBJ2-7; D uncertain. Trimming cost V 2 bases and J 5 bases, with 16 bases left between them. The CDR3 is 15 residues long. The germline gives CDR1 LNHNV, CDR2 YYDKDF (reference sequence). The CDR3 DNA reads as TGTGCCACCAGCAGATCCGCCCGGCGAGACGACGAGCAGTACTTC. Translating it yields CATSRSARRDDEQYF.

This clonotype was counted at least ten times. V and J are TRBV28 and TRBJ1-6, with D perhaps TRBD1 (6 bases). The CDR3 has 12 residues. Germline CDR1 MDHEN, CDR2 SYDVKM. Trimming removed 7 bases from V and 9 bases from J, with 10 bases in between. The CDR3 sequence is CASMGQSSPLHF. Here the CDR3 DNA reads TGTGCCAGCATGGGACAATCTTCACCCCTCCACTTT.

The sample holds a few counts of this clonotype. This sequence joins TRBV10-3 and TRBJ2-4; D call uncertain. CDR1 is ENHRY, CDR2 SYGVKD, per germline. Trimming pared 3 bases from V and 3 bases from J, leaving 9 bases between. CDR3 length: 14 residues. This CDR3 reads CAISDLGFKNIQYF. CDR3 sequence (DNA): TGTGCCATCAGTGATTTGGGGTTCAAAAACATTCAGTACTTC.

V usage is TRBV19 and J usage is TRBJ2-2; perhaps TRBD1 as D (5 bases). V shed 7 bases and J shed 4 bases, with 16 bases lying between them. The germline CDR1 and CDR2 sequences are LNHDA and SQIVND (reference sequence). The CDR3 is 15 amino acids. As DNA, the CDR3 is TGTGCCAGTATGACCTTAGACAGAACCACCGGGGAGCTGTTTTTT. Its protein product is CASMTLDRTTGELFF.

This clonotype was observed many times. The CDR3: CASSPSTGGYSGANVLTF. The CDR3 coding sequence is TGTGCCAGCAGTCCCTCGACAGGGGGGTACTCTGGGGCCAACGTCCTGACTTTC. V is TRBV28 and J is TRBJ2-6, with 9 bases aligning to TRBD1. Looked up from germline, CDR1 is MDHEN and CDR2 is SYDVKM. Unmatched junction bases numbered 8, after V lost 5 bases and J lost 0 bases. CDR3 length: 18 amino acids.

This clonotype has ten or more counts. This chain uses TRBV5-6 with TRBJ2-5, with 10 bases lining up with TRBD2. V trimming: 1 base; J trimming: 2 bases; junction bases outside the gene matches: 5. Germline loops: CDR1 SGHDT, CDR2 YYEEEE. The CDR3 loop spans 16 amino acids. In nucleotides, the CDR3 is TGTGCCAGCAGCTTGTGGGCACTAGCGGGACAAGAGACCCAGTACTTC. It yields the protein CASSLWALAGQETQYF.

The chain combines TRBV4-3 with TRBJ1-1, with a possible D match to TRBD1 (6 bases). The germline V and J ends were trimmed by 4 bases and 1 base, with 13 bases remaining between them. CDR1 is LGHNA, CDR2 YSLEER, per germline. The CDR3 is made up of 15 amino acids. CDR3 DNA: TGCGCCAGCAGCCCCTCAGCAGGGGCGAACACTGAAGCTTTCTTT. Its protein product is CASSPSAGANTEAFF.

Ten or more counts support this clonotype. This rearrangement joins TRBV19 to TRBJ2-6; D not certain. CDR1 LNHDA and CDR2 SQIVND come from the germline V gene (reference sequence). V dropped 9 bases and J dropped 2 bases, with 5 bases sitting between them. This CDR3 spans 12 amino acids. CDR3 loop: CASSPGANVLTF. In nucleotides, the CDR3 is TGTGCCAGCAGTCCTGGGGCCAACGTCCTGACTTTC.

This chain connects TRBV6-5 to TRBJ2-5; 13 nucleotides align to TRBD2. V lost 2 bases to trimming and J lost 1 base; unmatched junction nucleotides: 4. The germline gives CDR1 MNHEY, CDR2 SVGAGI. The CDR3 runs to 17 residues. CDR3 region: CASSYRTSGSRQETQYF. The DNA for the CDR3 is TGTGCCAGCAGTTACAGGACTAGCGGGAGTCGCCAAGAGACCCAGTACTTC.

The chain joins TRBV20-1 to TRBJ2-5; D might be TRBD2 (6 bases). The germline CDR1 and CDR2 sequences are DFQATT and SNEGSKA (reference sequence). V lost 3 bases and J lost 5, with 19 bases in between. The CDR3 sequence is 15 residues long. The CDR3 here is CSASGYGRLSETQYF. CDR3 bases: TGCAGTGCTAGCGGTTACGGGAGACTATCGGAGACCCAGTACTTC.

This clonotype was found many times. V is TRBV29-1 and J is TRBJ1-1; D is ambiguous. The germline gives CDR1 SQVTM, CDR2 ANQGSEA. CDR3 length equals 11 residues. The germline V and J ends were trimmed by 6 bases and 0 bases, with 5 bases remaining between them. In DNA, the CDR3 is TGCAGCGTAATGATGAACACTGAAGCTTTCTTT. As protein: CSVMMNTEAFF. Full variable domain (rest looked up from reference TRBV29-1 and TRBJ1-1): SAVISQKPSRDICQRGTSLTIQCQVDSQVTMMFWYRQQPGQSLTLIATANQGSEATYESGFVIDKFPISRPNLTFSTLTVSNMSPEDSSIYLCSVMMNTEAFFGQGTRLTVV.

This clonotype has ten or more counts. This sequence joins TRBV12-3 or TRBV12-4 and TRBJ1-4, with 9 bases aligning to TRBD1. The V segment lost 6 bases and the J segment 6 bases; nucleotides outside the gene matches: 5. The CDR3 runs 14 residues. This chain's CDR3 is CASSEQGADEKLFF. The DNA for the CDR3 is TGTGCCAGCAGCGAACAGGGGGCGGATGAAAAACTGTTTTTT.

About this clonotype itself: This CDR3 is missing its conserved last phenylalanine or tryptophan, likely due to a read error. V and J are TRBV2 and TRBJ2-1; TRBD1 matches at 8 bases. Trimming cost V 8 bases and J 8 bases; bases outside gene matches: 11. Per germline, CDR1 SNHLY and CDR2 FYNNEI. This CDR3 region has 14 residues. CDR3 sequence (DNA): TGTGCCAGCCGCTCCGGACAGGGTCTACATGAGCAGTTCCTC. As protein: CASRSGQGLHEQFL.

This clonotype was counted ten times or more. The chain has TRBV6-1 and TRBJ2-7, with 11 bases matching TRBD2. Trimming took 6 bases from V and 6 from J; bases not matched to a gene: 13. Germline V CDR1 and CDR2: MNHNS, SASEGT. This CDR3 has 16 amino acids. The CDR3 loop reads CASRRLPLAGGVEQYF. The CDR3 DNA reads TGTGCCAGCAGACGCCTTCCCCTAGCGGGAGGAGTCGAGCAGTACTTC.

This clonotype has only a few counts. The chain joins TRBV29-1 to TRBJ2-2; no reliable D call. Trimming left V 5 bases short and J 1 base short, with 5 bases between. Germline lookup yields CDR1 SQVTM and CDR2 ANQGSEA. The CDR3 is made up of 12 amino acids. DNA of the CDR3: TGCAGCGTTCGGAGGAACACCGGGGAGCTGTTTTTT. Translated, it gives CSVRRNTGELFF.

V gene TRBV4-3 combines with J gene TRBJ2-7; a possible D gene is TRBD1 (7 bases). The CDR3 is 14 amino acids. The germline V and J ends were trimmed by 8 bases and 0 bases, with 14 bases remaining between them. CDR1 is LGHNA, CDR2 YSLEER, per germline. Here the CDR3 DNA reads TGCGCCAGCGGCGGGACAGTCTCCTCCTACGAGCAGTACTTC. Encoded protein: CASGGTVSSYEQYF.

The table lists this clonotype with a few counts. CDR3 loop: CASSRTGVRGPTGELFF. The CDR3 region has the DNA TGTGCCAGCAGCCGAACCGGCGTCCGGGGACCCACCGGGGAGCTGTTTTTT. V is TRBV7-2 and J is TRBJ2-2, with D perhaps being TRBD1 or TRBD2 (5 bases each). The CDR3 runs to 17 residues. The V end lost 5 bases, the J end lost 4 bases, and 20 bases lay between the germline ends. Germline V gene sequence: CDR1 SGHTA, CDR2 FQGNSA.

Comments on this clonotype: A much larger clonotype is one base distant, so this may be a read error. The CDR3 nucleotides are TGTGCCAGCAGGTCCTACCCCCTGAACACTGAAGCTTTCTTT. It is translated as CASRSYPLNTEAFF. V usage is TRBV12-3 or TRBV12-4 and J usage is TRBJ1-1; D is unresolved. CDR3 length: 14 amino acids. Trimming shortened V by 6 bases and J by 0 bases, and 11 bases separated the two germline ends.

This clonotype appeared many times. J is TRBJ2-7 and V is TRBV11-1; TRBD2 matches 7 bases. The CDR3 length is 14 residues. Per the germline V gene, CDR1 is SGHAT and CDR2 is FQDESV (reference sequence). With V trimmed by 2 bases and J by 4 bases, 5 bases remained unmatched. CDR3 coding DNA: TGTGCCAGCAGCTTACAGCGGGAAGGGTACGAGCAGTACTTC. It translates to CASSLQREGYEQYF.

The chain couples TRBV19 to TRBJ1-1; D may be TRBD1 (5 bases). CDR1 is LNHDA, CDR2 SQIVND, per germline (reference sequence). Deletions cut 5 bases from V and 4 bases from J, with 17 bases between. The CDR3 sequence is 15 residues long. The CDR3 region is CASSLGTAGITEAFF. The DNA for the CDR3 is TGTGCCAGTAGTTTAGGGACGGCGGGAATCACTGAAGCTTTCTTT.

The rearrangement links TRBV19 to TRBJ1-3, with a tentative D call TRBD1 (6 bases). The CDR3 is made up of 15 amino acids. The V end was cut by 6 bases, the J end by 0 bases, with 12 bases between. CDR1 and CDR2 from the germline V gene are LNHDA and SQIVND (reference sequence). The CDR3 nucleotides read TGTGCCAGTAGCAACAACAGGGTCTCTGGAAACACCATATATTTT. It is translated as CASSNNRVSGNTIYF.

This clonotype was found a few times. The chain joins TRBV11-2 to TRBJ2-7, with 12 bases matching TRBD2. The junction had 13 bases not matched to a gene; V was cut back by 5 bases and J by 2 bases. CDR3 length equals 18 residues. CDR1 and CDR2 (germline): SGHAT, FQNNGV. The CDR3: CASSPISRTSGKPYEQYF. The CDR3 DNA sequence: TGTGCCAGCAGCCCCATTAGTCGGACTAGCGGGAAGCCCTACGAGCAGTACTTC.